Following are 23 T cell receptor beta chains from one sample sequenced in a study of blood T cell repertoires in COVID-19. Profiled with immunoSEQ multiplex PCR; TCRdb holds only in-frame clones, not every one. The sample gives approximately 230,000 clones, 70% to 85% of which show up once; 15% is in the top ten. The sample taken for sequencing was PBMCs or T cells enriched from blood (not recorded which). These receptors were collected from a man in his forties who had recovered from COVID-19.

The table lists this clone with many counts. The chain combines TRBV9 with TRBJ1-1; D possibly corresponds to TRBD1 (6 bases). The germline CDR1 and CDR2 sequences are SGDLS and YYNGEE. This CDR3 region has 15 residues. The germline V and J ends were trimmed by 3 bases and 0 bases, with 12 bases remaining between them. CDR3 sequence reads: CASSGPGTMNTEAFF. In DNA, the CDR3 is TGTGCCAGCAGCGGACCCGGGACAATGAACACTGAAGCTTTCTTT.

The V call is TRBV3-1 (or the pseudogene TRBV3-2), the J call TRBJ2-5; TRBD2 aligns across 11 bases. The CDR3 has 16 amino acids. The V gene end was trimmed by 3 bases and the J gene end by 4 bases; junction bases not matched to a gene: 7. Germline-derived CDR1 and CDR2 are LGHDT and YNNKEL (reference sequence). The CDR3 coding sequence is TGTGCCAGCAGCCAGGGGGGGACTAGCGGTTCAGAGACCCAGTACTTC. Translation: CASSQGGTSGSETQYF.

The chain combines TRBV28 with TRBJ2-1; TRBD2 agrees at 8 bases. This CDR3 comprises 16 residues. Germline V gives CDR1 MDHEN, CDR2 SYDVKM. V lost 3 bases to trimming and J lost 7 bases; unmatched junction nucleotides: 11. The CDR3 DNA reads TGTGCCAGCAGTTTTCTGGCGGGGGGAGAAAGGAATGAGCAGTTCTTC. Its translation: CASSFLAGGERNEQFF.

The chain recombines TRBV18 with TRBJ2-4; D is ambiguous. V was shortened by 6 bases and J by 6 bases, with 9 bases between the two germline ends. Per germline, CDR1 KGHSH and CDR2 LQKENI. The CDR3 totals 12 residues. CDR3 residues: CASSYDTNIQYF. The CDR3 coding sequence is TGTGCCAGCTCCTACGACACAAACATTCAGTACTTC.

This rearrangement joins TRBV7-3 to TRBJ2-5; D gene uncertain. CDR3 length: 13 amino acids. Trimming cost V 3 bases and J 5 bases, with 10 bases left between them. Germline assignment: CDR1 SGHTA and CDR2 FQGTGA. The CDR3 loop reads CASSFSRSETQYF. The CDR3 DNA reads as TGTGCCAGCAGCTTTTCGCGAAGCGAGACCCAGTACTTC.

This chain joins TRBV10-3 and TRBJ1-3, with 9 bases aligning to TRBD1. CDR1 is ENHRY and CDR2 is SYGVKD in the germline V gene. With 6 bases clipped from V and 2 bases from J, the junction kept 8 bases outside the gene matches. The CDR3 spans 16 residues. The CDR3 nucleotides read TGTGCCATCAGACAAAACCGGGACAGGGCTGGAAACACCATATATTTT. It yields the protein CAIRQNRDRAGNTIYF.

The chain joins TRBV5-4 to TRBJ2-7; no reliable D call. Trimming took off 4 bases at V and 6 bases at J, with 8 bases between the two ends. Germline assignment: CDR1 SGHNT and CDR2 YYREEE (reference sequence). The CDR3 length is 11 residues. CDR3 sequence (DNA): TGTGCCAGCAGCAGCCGCGGCGAGCAGTACTTC. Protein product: CASSSRGEQYF.

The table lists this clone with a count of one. CDR3 bases: TGTGCCAGCACCGGGACAGGGGGCTTTAATGAAAAACTGTTTTTT. Its protein is CASTGTGGFNEKLFF. J is TRBJ1-4 and V is TRBV7-9; 12 positions match TRBD1. Germline V lookup: CDR1 SEHNR, CDR2 FQNEAQ (reference sequence). Trimming took 7 bases from V and 4 from J; bases not matched to a gene: 4. There are 15 residues in the CDR3.

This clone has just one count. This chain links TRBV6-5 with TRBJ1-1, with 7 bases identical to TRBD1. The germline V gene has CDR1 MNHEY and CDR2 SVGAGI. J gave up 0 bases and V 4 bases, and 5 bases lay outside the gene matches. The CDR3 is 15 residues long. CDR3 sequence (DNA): TGTGCCAGCAGTTTGGACAGGAACATGAACACTGAAGCTTTCTTT. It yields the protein CASSLDRNMNTEAFF.

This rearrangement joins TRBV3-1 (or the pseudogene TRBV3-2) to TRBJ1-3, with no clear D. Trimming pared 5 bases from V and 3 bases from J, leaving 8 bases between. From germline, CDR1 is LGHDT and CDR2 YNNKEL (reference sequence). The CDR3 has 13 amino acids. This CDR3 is CASSSRGGNTIYF. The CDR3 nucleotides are TGTGCCAGCAGCTCTAGAGGTGGAAACACCATATATTTT.

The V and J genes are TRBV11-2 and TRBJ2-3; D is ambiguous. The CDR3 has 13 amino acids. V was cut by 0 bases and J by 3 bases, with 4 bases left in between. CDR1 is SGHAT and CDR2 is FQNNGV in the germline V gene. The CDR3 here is CASSLDRTDTQYF. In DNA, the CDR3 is TGTGCCAGCAGCTTAGATCGGACAGATACGCAGTATTTT.

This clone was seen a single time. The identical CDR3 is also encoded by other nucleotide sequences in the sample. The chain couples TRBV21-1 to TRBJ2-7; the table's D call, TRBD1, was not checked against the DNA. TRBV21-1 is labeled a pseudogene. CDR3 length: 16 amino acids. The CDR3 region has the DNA TGTGCCAGCAGCAAGGCCGGGACAGCCAAGTCCTACGAGCAGTACTTC. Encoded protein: CASSKAGTAKSYEQYF.

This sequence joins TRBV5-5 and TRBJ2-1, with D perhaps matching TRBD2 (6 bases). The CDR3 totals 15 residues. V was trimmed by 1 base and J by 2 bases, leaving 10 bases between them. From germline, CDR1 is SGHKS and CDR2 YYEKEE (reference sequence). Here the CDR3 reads CASSLRPGAYNEQFF. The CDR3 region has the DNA TGTGCCAGCAGCTTGAGGCCGGGAGCCTACAATGAGCAGTTCTTC. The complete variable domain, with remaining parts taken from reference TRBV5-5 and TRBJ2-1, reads DAGVTQSPTHLIKTRGQQVTLRCSPISGHKSVSWYQQVLGQGPQFIFQYYEKEERGRGNFPDRFSARQFPNYSSELNVNALLLGDSALYLCASSLRPGAYNEQFFGPGTRLTVL.

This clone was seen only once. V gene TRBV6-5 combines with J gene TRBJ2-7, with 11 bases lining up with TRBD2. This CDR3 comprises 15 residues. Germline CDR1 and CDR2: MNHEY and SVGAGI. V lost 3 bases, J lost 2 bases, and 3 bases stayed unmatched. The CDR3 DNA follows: TGTGCCAGCAGTTATAGCGGGGGGGCTACCTACGAGCAGTACTTC. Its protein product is CASSYSGGATYEQYF.

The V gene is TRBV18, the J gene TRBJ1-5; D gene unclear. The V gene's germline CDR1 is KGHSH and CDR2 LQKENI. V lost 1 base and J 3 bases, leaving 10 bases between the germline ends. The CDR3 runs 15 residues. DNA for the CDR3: TGTGCCAGCTCACCACTTTCCGGGGTCAATCAGCCCCAGCATTTT. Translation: CASSPLSGVNQPQHF.

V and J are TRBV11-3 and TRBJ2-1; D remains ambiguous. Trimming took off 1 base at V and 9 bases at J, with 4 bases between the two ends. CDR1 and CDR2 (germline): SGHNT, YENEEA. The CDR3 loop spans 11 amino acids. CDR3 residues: CASSLGSEQFF. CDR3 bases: TGTGCCAGCAGCTTAGGGAGTGAGCAGTTCTTC.

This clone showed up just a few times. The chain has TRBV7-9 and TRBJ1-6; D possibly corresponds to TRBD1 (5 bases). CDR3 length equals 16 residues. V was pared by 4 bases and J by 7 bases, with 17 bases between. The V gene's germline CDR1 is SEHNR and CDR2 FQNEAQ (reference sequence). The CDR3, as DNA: TGTGCCAGCAGCTCCGAGGCGTGGCAGGGAAATTCACCCCTCCACTTT. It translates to CASSSEAWQGNSPLHF.

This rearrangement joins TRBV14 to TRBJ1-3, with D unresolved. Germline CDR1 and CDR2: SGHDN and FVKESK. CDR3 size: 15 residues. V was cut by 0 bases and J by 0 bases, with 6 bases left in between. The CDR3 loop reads CASSQDHFSGNTIYF. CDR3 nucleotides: TGTGCCAGCAGCCAAGACCACTTCTCTGGAAACACCATATATTTT.

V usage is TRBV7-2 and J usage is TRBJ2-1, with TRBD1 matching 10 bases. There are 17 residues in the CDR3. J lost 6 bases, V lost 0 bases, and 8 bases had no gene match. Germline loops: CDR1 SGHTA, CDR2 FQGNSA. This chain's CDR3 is CASSLAGTGAWANEQFF. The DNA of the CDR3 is TGTGCCAGCAGCTTAGCTGGGACAGGGGCTTGGGCCAATGAGCAGTTCTTC.

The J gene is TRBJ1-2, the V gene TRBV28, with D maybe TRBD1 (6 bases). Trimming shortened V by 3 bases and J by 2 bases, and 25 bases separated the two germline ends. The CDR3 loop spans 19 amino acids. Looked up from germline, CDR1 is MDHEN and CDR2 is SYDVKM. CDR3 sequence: CASSFGPTGARQTNYGYTF. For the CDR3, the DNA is TGTGCCAGCAGTTTCGGGCCGACAGGAGCCCGCCAAACCAACTATGGCTACACCTTC.

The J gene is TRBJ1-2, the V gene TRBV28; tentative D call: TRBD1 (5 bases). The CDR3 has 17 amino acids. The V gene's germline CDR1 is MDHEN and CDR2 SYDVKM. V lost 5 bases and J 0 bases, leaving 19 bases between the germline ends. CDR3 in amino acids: CASSPNSRQRSNYGYTF. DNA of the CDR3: TGTGCCAGCAGTCCGAATTCGAGACAGCGCTCTAACTATGGCTACACCTTC.

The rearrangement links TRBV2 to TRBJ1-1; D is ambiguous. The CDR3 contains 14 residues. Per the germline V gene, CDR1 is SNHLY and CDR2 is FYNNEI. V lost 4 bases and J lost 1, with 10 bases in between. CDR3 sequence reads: CASSVLAANTEAFF. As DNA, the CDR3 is TGTGCCAGCAGTGTGTTGGCGGCGAACACTGAAGCTTTCTTT. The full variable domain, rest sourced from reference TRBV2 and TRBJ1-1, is EPEVTQTPSHQVTQMGQEVILRCVPISNHLYFYWYRQILGQKVEFLVSFYNNEISEKSEIFDDQFSVERPDGSNFTLKIRSTKLEDSAMYFCASSVLAANTEAFFGQGTRLTVV.

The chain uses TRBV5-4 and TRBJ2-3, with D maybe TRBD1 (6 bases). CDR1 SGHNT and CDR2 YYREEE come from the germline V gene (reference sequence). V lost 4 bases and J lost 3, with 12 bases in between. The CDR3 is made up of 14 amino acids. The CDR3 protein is CASSTTQGTDTQYF. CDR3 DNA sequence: TGTGCCAGCAGCACCACCCAGGGGACAGATACGCAGTATTTT.